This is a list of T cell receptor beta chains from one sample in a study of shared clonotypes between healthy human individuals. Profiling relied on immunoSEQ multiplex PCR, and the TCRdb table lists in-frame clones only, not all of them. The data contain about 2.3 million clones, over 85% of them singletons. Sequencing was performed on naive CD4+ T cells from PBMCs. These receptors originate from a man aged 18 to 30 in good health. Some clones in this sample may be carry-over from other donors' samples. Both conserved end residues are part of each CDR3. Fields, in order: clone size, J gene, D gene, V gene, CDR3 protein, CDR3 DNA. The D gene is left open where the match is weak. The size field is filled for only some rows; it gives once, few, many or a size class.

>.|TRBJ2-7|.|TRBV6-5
CANLTSYEQYF
TGTGCCAACCTGACGTCCTACGAGCAGTACTTC
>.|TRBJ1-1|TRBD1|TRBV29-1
CSAAGTGNTEAFF
TGCAGCGCCGCCGGGACAGGGAATACTGAAGCTTTCTTT
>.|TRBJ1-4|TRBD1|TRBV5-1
CASSLRQGATNEKLFF
TGCGCCAGCAGCTTGCGGCAGGGGGCGACTAATGAAAAACTGTTTTTT
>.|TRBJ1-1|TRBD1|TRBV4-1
CASSQKPGQGDTEAFF
TGCGCCAGCAGCCAGAAACCGGGACAGGGGGACACTGAAGCTTTCTTT
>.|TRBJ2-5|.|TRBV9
CASSVIGQETQYF
TGTGCCAGCAGCGTTATAGGGCAAGAGACCCAGTACTTC
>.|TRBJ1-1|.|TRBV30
CAWTDANTEAFF
TGTGCCTGGACAGACGCGAACACTGAAGCTTTCTTT
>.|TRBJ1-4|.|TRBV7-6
CASSLVNGHEKLFF
TGTGCCAGCAGCTTAGTAAACGGACACGAAAAACTGTTTTTT
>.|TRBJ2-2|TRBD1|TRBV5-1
CASSPGTANTGELFF
TGCGCCAGCAGCCCGGGGACAGCAAACACCGGGGAGCTGTTTTTT
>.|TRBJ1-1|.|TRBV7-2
CAGSPGQREAFF
TGTGCCGGCAGCCCTGGACAGAGAGAAGCTTTCTTT
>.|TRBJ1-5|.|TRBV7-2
CASSLWGQPQHF
TGTGCCAGCAGCTTATGGGGACAGCCCCAGCATTTT
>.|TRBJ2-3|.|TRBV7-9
CASSFTGFGYTDTQYF
TGTGCCAGCAGCTTTACAGGGTTTGGGTACACAGATACGCAGTATTTT
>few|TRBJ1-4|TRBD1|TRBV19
CATEARGREEKLFF
TGTGCCACCGAGGCCAGGGGGCGAGAGGAAAAACTGTTTTTT
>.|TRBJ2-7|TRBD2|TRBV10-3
CAISEGVSGTYEQYF
TGTGCCATCAGTGAGGGGGTTAGCGGGACCTACGAGCAGTACTTC
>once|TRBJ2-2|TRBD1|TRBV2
CASSSDRVNTGELFF
TGTGCCAGCAGTTCGGACAGGGTGAACACCGGGGAGCTGTTTTTT
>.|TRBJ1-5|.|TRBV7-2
CASSSTHQPQHF
TGTGCCAGCAGCTCTACCCATCAGCCCCAGCATTTT
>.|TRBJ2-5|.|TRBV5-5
CASSLVGETQYF
TGTGCCAGCAGCTTAGTTGGCGAGACCCAGTACTTC
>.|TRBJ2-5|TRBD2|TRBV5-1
CASSLWPPGLGGETQYF
TGCGCCAGCAGCTTGTGGCCACCGGGACTAGGGGGAGAGACCCAGTACTTC
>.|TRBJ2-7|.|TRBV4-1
CASSRSQTGTYEQYF
TGCGCCAGCAGCCGAAGTCAAACCGGGACCTACGAGCAGTACTTC
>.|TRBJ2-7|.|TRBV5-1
CASGDSGGEQYF
TGCGCCAGCGGGGACTCCGGCGGGGAGCAGTACTTC
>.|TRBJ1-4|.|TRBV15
CATSRESLRGEKLFF
TGTGCCACCAGCAGAGAAAGCCTGAGAGGGGAAAAACTGTTTTTT
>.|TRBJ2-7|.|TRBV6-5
CASGVGGLSYEQYF
TGTGCCAGCGGAGTTGGCGGGCTCTCCTACGAGCAGTACTTC
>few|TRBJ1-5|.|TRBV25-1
CASSEGVQPQHF
TGTGCCAGCAGTGAAGGCGTGCAGCCCCAGCATTTT
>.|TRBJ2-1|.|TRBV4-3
CASSQGQNSYNEQFF
TGCGCCAGCAGCCAAGGACAGAACTCCTACAATGAGCAGTTCTTC
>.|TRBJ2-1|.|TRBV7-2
CASSLRSESEQFF
TGTGCCAGCAGCTTAAGGTCAGAGAGTGAGCAGTTCTTC
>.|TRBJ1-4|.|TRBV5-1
CASSLLTGEKLFF
TGCGCCAGCAGCTTGCTGACCGGTGAAAAACTGTTTTTT
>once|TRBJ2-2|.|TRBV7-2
CASSFVVLRAAGTGELFF
TGTGCCAGCAGCTTTGTTGTCCTTCGGGCGGCGGGCACCGGGGAGCTGTTTTTT
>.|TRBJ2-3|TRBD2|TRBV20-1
CSLFSGPTSF
TGCAGCCTTTTTAGCGGGCCCACGTCTTTT
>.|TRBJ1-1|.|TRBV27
CASSPIGLNTEAFF
TGTGCCAGCAGTCCCATCGGCCTAAACACTGAAGCTTTCTTT
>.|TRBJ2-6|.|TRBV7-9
CASRRHGGTSSSGANVLTF
TGTGCCAGCAGGCGCCACGGTGGGACATCCTCCTCTGGGGCCAACGTCCTGACTTTC
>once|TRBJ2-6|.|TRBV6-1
CASWSISGANVLTF
TGTGCCAGCTGGTCGATTTCTGGGGCCAACGTCCTGACTTTC
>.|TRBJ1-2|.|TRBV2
CASSHGMFGYTF
TGTGCCAGCAGCCATGGTATGTTCGGCTACACCTTC
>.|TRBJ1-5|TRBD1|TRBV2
CASSTGQGSNQPQHF
TGTGCCAGCAGTACGGGACAGGGTAGCAATCAGCCCCAGCATTTT
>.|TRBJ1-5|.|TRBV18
CASSPQALVNNQPQHF
TGTGCCAGCTCACCACAGGCTTTAGTAAACAATCAGCCCCAGCATTTT
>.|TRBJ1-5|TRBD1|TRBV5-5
CASSPAPGQSNQPQHF
TGTGCCAGCAGCCCCGCCCCGGGACAGAGCAATCAGCCCCAGCATTTT
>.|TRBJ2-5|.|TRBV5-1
CASSTTQETQYF
TGCGCCAGCAGCACAACTCAAGAGACCCAGTACTTC
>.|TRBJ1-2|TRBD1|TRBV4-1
CASSQNPSGTGNYGYTF
TGCGCCAGCAGCCAAAACCCATCCGGGACAGGCAACTATGGCTACACCTTC
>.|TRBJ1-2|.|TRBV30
CAWSLVAGANYGYTF
TGTGCCTGGAGCTTGGTGGCAGGGGCTAACTATGGCTACACCTTC
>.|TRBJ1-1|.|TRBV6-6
CAHWDGRGTEAFF
TGTGCCCATTGGGACGGCCGGGGGACTGAAGCTTTCTTT
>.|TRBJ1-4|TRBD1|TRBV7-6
CASSPGGEKLFF
TGTGCCAGCAGCCCAGGGGGTGAAAAACTGTTTTTT
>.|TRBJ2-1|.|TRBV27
CASSLRESGKQFF
TGTGCCAGCAGTCTCCGGGAGTCGGGCAAGCAGTTCTTC
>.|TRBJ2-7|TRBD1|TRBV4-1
CASSQVLRTGNGYEQYF
TGCGCCAGCAGCCAAGTACTACGGACAGGGAACGGCTACGAGCAGTACTTC
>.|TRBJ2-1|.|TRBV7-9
CASSLAPDNEQFF
TGTGCCAGCAGCTTAGCTCCGGATAATGAGCAGTTCTTC
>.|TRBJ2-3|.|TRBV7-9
CASKTDTQYF
TGTGCCAGTAAAACAGATACGCAGTATTTT
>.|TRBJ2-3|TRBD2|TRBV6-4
CASRTSGSTDTQYF
TGTGCCAGCAGGACTAGCGGGAGCACAGATACGCAGTATTTT
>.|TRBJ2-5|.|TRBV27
CASSLAHEETQYF
TGTGCCAGCAGTTTAGCTCATGAAGAGACCCAGTACTTC